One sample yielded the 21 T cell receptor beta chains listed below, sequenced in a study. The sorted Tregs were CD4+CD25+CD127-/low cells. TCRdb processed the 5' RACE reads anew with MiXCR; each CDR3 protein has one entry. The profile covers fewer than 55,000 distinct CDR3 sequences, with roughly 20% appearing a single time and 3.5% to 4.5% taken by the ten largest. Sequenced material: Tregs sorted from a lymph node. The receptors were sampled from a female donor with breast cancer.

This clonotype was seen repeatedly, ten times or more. CDR3 in amino acids: CASSGGTANSPLHF. CDR3 sequence (DNA): TGTGCCAGCAGCGGAGGGACAGCGAATTCACCCCTCCACTTT. The V and J genes are TRBV9 and TRBJ1-6; TRBD1 agrees at 7 bases. CDR3 size: 14 residues. With V trimmed by 3 bases and J by 7 bases, 4 bases remained unmatched. CDR1 SGDLS and CDR2 YYNGEE come from the germline V gene.

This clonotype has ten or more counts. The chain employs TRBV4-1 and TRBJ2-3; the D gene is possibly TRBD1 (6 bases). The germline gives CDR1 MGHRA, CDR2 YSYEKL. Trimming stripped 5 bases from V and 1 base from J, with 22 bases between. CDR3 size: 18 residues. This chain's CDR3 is CASSTSRTDTDGTDTQYF. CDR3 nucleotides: TGCGCCAGCAGCACCTCAAGGACAGACACCGATGGCACAGATACGCAGTATTTT.

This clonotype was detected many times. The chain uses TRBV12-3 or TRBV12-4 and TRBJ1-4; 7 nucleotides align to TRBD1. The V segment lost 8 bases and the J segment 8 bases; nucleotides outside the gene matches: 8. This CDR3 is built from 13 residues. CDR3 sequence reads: CASYRQGVEKLFF. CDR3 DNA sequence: TGTGCCAGCTACAGACAGGGAGTGGAAAAACTGTTTTTT.

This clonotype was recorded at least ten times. CDR3 sequence: CASSEQVAETQYF. The CDR3 DNA follows: TGTGCCAGCAGCGAGCAGGTAGCGGAGACCCAGTACTTC. V is TRBV7-3 and J is TRBJ2-5; weak D call: TRBD2 (5 bases). This CDR3 region has 13 residues. Germline loops: CDR1 SGHTA, CDR2 FQGTGA. V shed 5 bases and J shed 5 bases, with 12 bases lying between them.

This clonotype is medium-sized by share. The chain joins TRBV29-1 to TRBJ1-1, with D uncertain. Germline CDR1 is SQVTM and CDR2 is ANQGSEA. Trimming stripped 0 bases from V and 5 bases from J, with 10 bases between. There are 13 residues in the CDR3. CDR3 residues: CSVEDPQLTEAFF. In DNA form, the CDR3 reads TGCAGCGTTGAAGATCCCCAGTTGACTGAAGCTTTCTTT.

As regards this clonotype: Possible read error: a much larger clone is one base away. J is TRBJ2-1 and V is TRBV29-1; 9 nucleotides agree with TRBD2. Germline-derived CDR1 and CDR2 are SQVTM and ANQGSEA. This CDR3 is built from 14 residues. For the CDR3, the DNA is TGCAGCGTTGACGCGGGAGGGTCCTACAAGGAGCAGTTCTTC. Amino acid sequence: CSVDAGGSYKEQFF.

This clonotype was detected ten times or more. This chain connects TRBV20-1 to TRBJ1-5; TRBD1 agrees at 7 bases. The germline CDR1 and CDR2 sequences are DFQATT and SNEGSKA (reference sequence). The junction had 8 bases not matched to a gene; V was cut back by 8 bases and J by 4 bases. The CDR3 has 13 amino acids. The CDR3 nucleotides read TGCAGTTATCGGACAGGTCCGAATCAGCCCCAGCATTTT. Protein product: CSYRTGPNQPQHF.

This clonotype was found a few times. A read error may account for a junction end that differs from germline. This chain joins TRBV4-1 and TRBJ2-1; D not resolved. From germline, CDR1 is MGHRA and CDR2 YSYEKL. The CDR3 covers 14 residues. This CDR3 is CASSHMQGDNGQFF. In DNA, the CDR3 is TGCGCCAGCAGCCACATGCAAGGCGACAATGGGCAGTTCTTC.

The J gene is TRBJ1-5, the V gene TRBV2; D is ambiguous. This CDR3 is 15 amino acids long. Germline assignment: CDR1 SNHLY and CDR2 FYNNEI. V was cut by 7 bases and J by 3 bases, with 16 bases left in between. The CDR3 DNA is TGTGCCAGCACCCAACCGGATGTAAACAATCAGCCCCAGCATTTT. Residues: CASTQPDVNNQPQHF.

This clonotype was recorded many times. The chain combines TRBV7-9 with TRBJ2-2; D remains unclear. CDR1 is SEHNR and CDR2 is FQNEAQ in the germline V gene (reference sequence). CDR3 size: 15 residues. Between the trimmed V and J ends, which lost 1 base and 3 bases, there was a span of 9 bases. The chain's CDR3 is CASSLVLGHTGELFF. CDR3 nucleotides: TGTGCCAGCAGCTTAGTGCTGGGTCACACCGGGGAGCTGTTTTTT.

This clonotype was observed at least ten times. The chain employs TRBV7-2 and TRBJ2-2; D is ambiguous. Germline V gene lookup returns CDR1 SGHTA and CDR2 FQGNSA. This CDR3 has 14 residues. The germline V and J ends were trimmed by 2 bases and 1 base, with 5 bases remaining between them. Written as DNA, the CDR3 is TGTGCCAGCAGCTTACTCAAGAACACCGGGGAGCTGTTTTTT. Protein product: CASSLLKNTGELFF. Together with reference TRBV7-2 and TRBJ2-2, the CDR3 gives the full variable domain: GAGVSQSPSNKVTEKGKDVELRCDPISGHTALYWYRQSLGQGLEFLIYFQGNSAPDKSGLPSDRFSAERTGGSVSTLTIQRTQQEDSAVYLCASSLLKNTGELFFGEGSRLTVL.

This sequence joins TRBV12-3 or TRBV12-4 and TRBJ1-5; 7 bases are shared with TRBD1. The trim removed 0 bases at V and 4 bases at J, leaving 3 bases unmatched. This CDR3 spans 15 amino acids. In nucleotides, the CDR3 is TGTGCCAGCAGTTTAGCGAGACAGGGAAATCAGCCCCAGCATTTT. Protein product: CASSLARQGNQPQHF.

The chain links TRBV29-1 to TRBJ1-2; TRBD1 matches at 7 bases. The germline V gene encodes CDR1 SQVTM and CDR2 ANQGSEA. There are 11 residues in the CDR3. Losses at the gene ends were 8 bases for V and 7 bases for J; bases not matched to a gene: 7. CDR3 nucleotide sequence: TGCAGCACAACGACAGGGACTGGCTACACCTTC. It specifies CSTTTGTGYTF.

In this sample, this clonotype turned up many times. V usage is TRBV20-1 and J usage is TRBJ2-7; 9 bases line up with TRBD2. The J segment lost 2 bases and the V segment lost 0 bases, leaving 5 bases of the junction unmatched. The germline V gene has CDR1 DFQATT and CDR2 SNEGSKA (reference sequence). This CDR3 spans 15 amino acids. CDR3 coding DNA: TGCAGTGCTAGAGAGCTAGCGGGAACAGCCTACGAGCAGTACTTC. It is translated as CSARELAGTAYEQYF.

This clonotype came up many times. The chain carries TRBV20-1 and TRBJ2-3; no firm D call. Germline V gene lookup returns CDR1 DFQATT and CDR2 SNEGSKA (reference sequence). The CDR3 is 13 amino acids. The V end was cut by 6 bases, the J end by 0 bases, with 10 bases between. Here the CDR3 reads CSAEGSSTDTQYF. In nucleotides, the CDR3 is TGCAGTGCGGAAGGGTCCAGCACAGATACGCAGTATTTT.

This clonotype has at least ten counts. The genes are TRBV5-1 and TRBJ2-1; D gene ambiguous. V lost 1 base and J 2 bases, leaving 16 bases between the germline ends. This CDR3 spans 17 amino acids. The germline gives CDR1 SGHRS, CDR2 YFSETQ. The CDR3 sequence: CASSLPFDTRPYNEQFF. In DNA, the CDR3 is TGCGCCAGCAGCTTGCCGTTCGACACCCGACCCTACAATGAGCAGTTCTTC.

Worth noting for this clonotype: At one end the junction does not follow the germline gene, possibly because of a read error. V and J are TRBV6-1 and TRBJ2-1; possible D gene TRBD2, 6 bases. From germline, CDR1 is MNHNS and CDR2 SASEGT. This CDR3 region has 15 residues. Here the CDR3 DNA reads TGTGCAAGCAGAGTTGAACTACCGCGGGGTAATGAGCAGTTCTTC. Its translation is CASRVELPRGNEQFF.

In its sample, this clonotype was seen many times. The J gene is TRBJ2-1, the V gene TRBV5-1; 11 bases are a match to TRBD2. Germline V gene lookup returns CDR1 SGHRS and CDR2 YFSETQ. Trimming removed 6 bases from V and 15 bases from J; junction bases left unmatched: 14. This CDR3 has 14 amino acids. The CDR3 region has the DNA TGCGCCAGCACTGGTGGGGATACTAGCGGGAGTTCGTTCTTC. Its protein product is CASTGGDTSGSSFF.

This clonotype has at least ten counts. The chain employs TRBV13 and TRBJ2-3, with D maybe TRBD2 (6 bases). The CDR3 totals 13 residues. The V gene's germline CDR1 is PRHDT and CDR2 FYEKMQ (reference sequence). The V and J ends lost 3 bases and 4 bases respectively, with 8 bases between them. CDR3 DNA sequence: TGTGCCAGCAGCTTGCCGGGGGCAGATACGCAGTATTTT. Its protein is CASSLPGADTQYF.

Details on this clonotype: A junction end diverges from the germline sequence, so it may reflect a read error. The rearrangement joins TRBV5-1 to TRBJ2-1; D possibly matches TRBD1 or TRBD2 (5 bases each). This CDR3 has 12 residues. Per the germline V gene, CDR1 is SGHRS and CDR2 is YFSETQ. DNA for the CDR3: TGCGCCAGCAGTCGGGACCGGGACGGACGACTCTTC. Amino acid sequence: CASSRDRDGRLF.

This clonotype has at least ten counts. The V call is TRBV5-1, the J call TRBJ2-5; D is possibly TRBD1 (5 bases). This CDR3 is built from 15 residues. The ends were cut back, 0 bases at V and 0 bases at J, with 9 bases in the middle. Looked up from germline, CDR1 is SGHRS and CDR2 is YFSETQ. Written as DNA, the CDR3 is TGCGCCAGCAGCTTGGTGGGGCAGTACCAAGAGACCCAGTACTTC. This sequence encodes CASSLVGQYQETQYF.